The following is a T cell receptor (beta chain) sequence with its context. CDR3 length: 16 residues. This record belongs to a study of blood T cell repertoires in COVID-19. Study information: Collection of acute and convalescent COVID-19 samples took place in the United States, Italy and Spain. T cells, B-cell-depleted T cells, or PBMCs provided the cDNA or gDNA that served as material.

TCRdb's table, derived via immunoSEQ multiplex PCR, lists solely in-frame clones and lacks some. In the table there are tens of thousands of clones, 91% of which are singletons. Sample: peripheral blood. This TCR was recovered from a woman aged 50 to 60 in a cohort sampled during active COVID-19. V usage is TRBV21-1 and J usage is TRBJ2-2; TRBD1, as called in the table, went unchecked against the DNA. TRBV21-1 is an annotated pseudogene. Here the CDR3 DNA reads TGTGCCAGCAGCAAAGTAAGCAGGGCAGGGGCTGGGGAGCTGTTTTTT. This translates into CASSKVSRAGAGELFF.